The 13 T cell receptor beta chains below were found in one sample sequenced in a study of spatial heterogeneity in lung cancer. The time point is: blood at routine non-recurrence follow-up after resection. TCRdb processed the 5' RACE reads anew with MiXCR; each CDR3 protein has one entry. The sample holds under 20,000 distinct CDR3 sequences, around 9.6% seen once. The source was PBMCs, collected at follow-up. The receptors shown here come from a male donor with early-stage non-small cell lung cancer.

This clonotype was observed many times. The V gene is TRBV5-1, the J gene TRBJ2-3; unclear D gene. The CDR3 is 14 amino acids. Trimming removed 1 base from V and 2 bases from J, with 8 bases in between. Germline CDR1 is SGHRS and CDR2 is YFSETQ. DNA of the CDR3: TGCGCCAGCAGCTTGAGCGACCTCACAGATACGCAGTATTTT. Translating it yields CASSLSDLTDTQYF.

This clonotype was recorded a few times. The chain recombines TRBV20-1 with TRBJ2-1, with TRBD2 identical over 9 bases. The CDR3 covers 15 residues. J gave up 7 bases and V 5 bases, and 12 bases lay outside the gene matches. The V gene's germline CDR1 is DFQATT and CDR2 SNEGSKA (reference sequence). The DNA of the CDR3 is TGCAGTGCTCCCCGGGGACTAGCCAGGAGGAATGAGCAGTTCTTC. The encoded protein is CSAPRGLARRNEQFF.

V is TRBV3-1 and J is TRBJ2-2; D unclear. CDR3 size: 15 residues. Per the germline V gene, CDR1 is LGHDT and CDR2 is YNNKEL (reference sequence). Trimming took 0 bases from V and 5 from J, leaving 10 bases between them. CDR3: CASSQETMRTGELFF. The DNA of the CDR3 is TGTGCCAGCAGCCAAGAGACGATGCGGACCGGGGAGCTGTTTTTT.

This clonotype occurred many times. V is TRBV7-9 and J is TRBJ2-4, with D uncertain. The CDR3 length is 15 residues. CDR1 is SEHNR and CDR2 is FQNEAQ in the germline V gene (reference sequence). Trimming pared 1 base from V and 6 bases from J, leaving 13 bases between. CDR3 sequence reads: CASSLGWSGGNIQYF. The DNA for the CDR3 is TGTGCCAGCAGCTTAGGGTGGTCGGGCGGAAACATTCAGTACTTC.

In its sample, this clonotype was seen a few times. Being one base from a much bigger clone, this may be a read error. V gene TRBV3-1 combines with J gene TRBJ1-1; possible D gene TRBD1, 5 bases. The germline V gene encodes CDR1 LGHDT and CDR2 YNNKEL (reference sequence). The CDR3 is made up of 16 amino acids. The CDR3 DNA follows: TGTGTCAGCAGCCAAGACCTAGACAGCCTGAACACTGAAGCTTTCTTT. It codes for CVSSQDLDSLNTEAFF.

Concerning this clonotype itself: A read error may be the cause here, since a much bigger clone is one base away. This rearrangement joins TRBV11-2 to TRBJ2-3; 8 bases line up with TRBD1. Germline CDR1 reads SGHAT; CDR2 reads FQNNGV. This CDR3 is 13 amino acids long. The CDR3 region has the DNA TGTGCCAACAGCCAGACAGGGGTAGATACGCAGTATTTT. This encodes CANSQTGVDTQYF.

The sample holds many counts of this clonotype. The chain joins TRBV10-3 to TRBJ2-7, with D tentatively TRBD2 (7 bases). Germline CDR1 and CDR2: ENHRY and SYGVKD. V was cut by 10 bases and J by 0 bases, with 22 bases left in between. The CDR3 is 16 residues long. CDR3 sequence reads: CATEPDGGGSSYEQYF. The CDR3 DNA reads TGTGCCACCGAGCCAGACGGGGGCGGGAGCTCCTACGAGCAGTACTTC.

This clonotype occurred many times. For the CDR3, the DNA is TGCAGTGCTAGCACCGGACAGGGGGTCACTGAAGCTTTCTTT. It is translated as CSASTGQGVTEAFF. The chain uses TRBV20-1 and TRBJ1-1, with 10 bases aligning to TRBD1. There are 14 residues in the CDR3. Germline lookup yields CDR1 DFQATT and CDR2 SNEGSKA (reference sequence). The V segment lost 3 bases and the J segment 4 bases; nucleotides outside the gene matches: 5.

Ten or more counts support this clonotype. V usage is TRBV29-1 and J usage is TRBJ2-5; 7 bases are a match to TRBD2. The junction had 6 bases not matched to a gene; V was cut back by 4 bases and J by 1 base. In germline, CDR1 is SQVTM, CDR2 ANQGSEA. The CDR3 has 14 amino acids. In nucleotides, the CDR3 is TGCAGCGTTGGGGGGGGAGGGACCCAAGAGACCCAGTACTTC. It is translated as CSVGGGGTQETQYF.

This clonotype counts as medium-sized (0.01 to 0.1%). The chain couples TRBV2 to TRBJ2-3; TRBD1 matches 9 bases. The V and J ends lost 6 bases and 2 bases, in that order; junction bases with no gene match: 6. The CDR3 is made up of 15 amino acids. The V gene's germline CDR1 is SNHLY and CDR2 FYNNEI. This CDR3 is CASRGTGTPTDTQYF. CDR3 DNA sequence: TGTGCCAGCAGGGGGACAGGGACCCCCACAGATACGCAGTATTTT. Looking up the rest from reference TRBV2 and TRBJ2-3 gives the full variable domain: EPEVTQTPSHQVTQMGQEVILRCVPISNHLYFYWYRQILGQKVEFLVSFYNNEISEKSEIFDDQFSVERPDGSNFTLKIRSTKLEDSAMYFCASRGTGTPTDTQYFGPGTRLTVL.

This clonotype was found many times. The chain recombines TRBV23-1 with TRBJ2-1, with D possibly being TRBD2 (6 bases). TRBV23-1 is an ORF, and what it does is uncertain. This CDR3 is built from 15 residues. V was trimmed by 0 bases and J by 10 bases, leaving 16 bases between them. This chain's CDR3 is CASSQSAGRYMEQFF. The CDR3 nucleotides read TGCGCCAGCAGTCAATCAGCAGGGAGGTACATGGAGCAGTTCTTC.

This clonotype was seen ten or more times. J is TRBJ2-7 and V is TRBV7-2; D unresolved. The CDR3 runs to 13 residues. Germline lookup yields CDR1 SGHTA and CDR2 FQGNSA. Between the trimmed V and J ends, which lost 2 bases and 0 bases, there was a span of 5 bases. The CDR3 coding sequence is TGTGCCAGCAGCTTAATGGCCTCCTACGAGCAGTACTTC. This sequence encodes CASSLMASYEQYF.

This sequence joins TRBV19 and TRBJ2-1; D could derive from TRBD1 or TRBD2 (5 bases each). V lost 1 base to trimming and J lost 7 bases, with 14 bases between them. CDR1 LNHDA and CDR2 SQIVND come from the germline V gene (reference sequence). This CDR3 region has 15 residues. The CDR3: CASSIGSGGGNEQFF. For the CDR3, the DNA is TGTGCCAGTAGTATAGGGTCGGGTGGGGGAAATGAGCAGTTCTTC.